The text below deals with one TCR beta chain. Its specificity is unknown. CDR3 length equals 16 residues. V shed 3 bases and J shed 1 base, with 12 bases lying between them. Germline V gene data show CDR1 as LGHNA and CDR2 as YSLEER. This sample is part of a study of response to subunit inactivated influenza vaccine. Findings and caveats of the study: The authors proposed limited new T cell recruitment per seasonal influenza vaccination.

TCRdb recomputed calls from the RT-PCR reads with MiXCR, one row per CDR3 protein. The sample carries fewer than 750,000 distinct CDR3 sequences, 12% to 15% recorded once. The source is a man in his forties or fifties who received an inactivated influenza vaccine. The gene calls are TRBV4-3 and TRBJ2-2, with D perhaps TRBD2 (5 bases). The material was PBMCs from blood, obtained roughly 12 days after vaccination. The CDR3 DNA is TGCGCCAGCAGCCAGGGAAGCGGAGGGAACACCGGGGAGCTGTTTTTT. This gives the protein CASSQGSGGNTGELFF.